The clone carrying this T cell receptor (beta chain) was recorded many times. This sample was included in a study of Graves' ophthalmopathy and Graves' hyperthyroidism. Looked up from germline, CDR1 is SGHVS and CDR2 is FNYEAQ. The V end lost 1 base, the J end lost 2 bases, and 8 bases lay between the germline ends. The CDR3 is 14 residues long. Amplifying from RNA transcripts, the study obtained TCR beta CDR3 regions. The library came from an HTBI-primed first-round RT-PCR and a second-round multiplex PCR. A single record per CDR3 protein comes from TCRdb applying MiXCR to the multiplex PCR reads. Here the sample spans about 660,000 distinct CDR3 sequences, more than 40% being singletons.

The chain employs TRBV7-6 and TRBJ1-1, with D unclear. The receptor comes from an adult man with Graves' ophthalmopathy. The sample was peripheral blood. CDR3 nucleotide sequence: TGTGCCAGCAGCTTAGTTGCAGATAACACTGAAGCTTTCTTT. Its translation: CASSLVADNTEAFF.